The clone carrying this T cell receptor (beta chain) was detected only a few times. Its antigen is still unknown. TCRdb reprocessed the 5' RACE reads with MiXCR, giving one entry per CDR3 protein. The table lists 350,000 or so distinct CDR3 sequences, more than 9% of them singletons, with roughly 9% in the top ten. Trimming cost V 0 bases and J 3 bases; bases outside gene matches: 8. Germline CDR1 SGHVS, CDR2 FQNEAQ. The CDR3 spans 17 residues. The data belong to a study of CD8 T cells in ankylosing spondylitis. Notes on the study in general: Typical of ankylosing spondylitis blood, it appeared, was a TCR beta motif of eight highly homologous variants.

The clonotype comes from a female donor with ankylosing spondylitis or in good health (not recorded which). The chain couples TRBV7-8 to TRBJ2-1; 7 nucleotides line up with TRBD2. Sequenced input: blood, either unsorted or a sorted T cell fraction (not recorded which). The CDR3 DNA follows: TGTGCCAGCAGCTTAGCCTCGGGGGGTGGGTACTACAATGAGCAGTTCTTC. Encoded protein: CASSLASGGGYYNEQFF.